Listed here are 27 T cell receptor beta chains from one sample, sequenced in a study of control samples from healthy donors and cancer patients (dated by TCRdb to about 2020). Library preparation employed the immunoSEQ multiplex PCR assay. TCRdb's version of the immuneACCESS table is confined to in-frame rearrangements and falls short of the full clone set. An unresolved V gene accounts for under half of the shortfall where checked; the remainder is of unknown origin. This sample gives about 180,000 clones in total; 90% of them show up just once. The ten largest clones represent 1.2% to 1.5% of the sample. Sequenced: blood. These receptors were taken from a woman aged 50 to 60 in good health.

The chain links TRBV28 to TRBJ1-6; TRBD1 agrees at 11 bases. Per the germline V gene, CDR1 is MDHEN and CDR2 is SYDVKM. The V and J ends lost 6 bases and 10 bases, in that order; junction bases with no gene match: 5. The CDR3 has 14 residues. The CDR3 nucleotides read TGTGCCAGCAGGCCGGGACAGGGGGAATCACCCCTCCACTTT. Encoded protein: CASRPGQGESPLHF.

J is TRBJ1-2 and V is TRBV4-2, with 8 bases aligning to TRBD1. J gave up 8 bases and V 1 base, and 6 bases lay outside the gene matches. From germline, CDR1 is LGHNA and CDR2 YNFKEQ. This CDR3 has 14 amino acids. The DNA of the CDR3 is TGTGCCAGCAGCCAAGGTCCGGGACAGGAAGGCTACACCTTC. Amino acid sequence: CASSQGPGQEGYTF.

The chain employs TRBV4-3 and TRBJ1-1; TRBD1 matches at 9 bases. Per the germline V gene, CDR1 is LGHNA and CDR2 is YSLEER. The CDR3 spans 14 residues. The junction had 6 bases not matched to a gene; V was cut back by 4 bases and J by 6 bases. The CDR3 bases are TGCGCCAGCAGCCTGGGACAGGGCGAGCCTGAAGCTTTCTTT. It encodes CASSLGQGEPEAFF.

The chain links TRBV5-6 to TRBJ1-1; D not resolved. This CDR3 has 15 residues. Between the trimmed V and J ends, which lost 0 bases and 1 base, there was a span of 10 bases. Germline assignment: CDR1 SGHDT and CDR2 YYEEEE. The CDR3 sequence: CASSLVGGSNTEAFF. CDR3 bases: TGTGCCAGCAGCTTGGTTGGCGGATCGAACACTGAAGCTTTCTTT.

The gene calls are TRBV7-2 and TRBJ2-5; D gene ambiguous. The V gene's germline CDR1 is SGHTA and CDR2 FQGNSA. The V and J ends lost 5 bases and 5 bases respectively, with 12 bases between them. CDR3 length: 13 amino acids. The CDR3 DNA is TGTGCCAGCAGCGCGGAGATAATGGAGACCCAGTACTTC. It translates to CASSAEIMETQYF.

This rearrangement joins TRBV7-2 to TRBJ2-1; D ambiguous. The CDR3 has 12 amino acids. CDR1 is SGHTA and CDR2 is FQGNSA in the germline V gene. V gave up 2 bases and J gave up 10 bases, with 9 bases separating them. The CDR3: CASSLYLREQFF. In DNA, the CDR3 is TGTGCCAGCAGCTTATATCTAAGGGAGCAGTTCTTC.

The V call is TRBV24-1, the J call TRBJ2-1; D remains ambiguous. CDR1 and CDR2 (germline): KGHDR, SFDVKD. V lost 1 base and J 1 base, leaving 7 bases between the germline ends. This CDR3 comprises 15 residues. This chain's CDR3 is CATSDFGPSYNEQFF. As DNA, the CDR3 is TGTGCCACCAGTGATTTCGGACCGTCCTACAATGAGCAGTTCTTC.

The gene calls are TRBV3-1 (or the pseudogene TRBV3-2) and TRBJ1-4; no clear D gene. This CDR3 contains 16 residues. Deletions cut 4 bases from V and 0 bases from J, with 12 bases between. CDR1 is LGHDT, CDR2 YNNKEL, per germline (reference sequence). This chain's CDR3 is CASSRLLTATNEKLFF. The CDR3 nucleotides are TGTGCCAGCAGCCGTTTACTCACTGCAACTAATGAAAAACTGTTTTTT.

This rearrangement joins TRBV5-1 to TRBJ1-3, with unresolved D. Germline V gene sequence: CDR1 SGHRS, CDR2 YFSETQ. The V end lost 2 bases, the J end lost 1 base, and 16 bases lay between the germline ends. CDR3 length: 17 residues. The CDR3 nucleotides are TGCGCCAGCAGCTTTTACCCCCTTAGTGTATCTGGAAACACCATATATTTT. This gives the protein CASSFYPLSVSGNTIYF.

This chain links TRBV28 with TRBJ1-1; D possibly corresponds to TRBD1 (6 bases). Per germline, CDR1 MDHEN and CDR2 SYDVKM. V was trimmed by 8 bases and J by 2 bases, leaving 21 bases between them. The CDR3 loop spans 16 amino acids. In DNA form, the CDR3 reads TGTGCCAGCCTCTCCCCCAGGGGAATAGGAAACACTGAAGCTTTCTTT. Amino acids: CASLSPRGIGNTEAFF.

V is TRBV28 and J is TRBJ2-5, with 8 bases that match TRBD2. Per the germline V gene, CDR1 is MDHEN and CDR2 is SYDVKM. V lost 0 bases, J lost 4 bases, and 4 bases stayed unmatched. CDR3 length equals 15 residues. The CDR3 DNA sequence: TGTGCCAGCAGTTTATGGAGTCGGGAGGGAGAGACCCAGTACTTC. It specifies CASSLWSREGETQYF.

This rearrangement joins TRBV12-3 or TRBV12-4 to TRBJ1-4, with TRBD1 as a possible D gene (5 bases). The CDR3 covers 13 residues. V was cut by 3 bases and J by 11 bases, with 13 bases left in between. The CDR3 region is CASSLGTRGKLFF. CDR3 nucleotide sequence: TGTGCCAGCAGTTTGGGGACCAGAGGGAAACTGTTTTTT.

The V gene is TRBV7-6, the J gene TRBJ2-7; D perhaps matches TRBD2 (6 bases). This CDR3 comprises 13 residues. Germline CDR1 is SGHVS and CDR2 is FNYEAQ. V was cut by 5 bases and J by 2 bases, with 10 bases left in between. The CDR3, as DNA: TGTGCCAGCAGCCCCGCGGGGACCTACGAGCAGTACTTC. It is translated as CASSPAGTYEQYF. Full variable domain (remainder filled in from reference TRBV7-6 and TRBJ2-7): GAGVSQSPRYKVTKRGQDVALRCDPISGHVSLYWYRQALGQGPEFLTYFNYEAQQDKSGLPNDRFSAERPEGSISTLTIQRTEQRDSAMYRCASSPAGTYEQYFGPGTRLTVT.

The V gene is TRBV4-1, the J gene TRBJ2-7, with TRBD2 matching 9 bases. Germline V gene data show CDR1 as MGHRA and CDR2 as YSYEKL. J was trimmed by 0 bases and V by 4 bases; bases with no gene match: 4. The CDR3 length is 15 residues. CDR3 sequence (DNA): TGCGCCAGCAGCCGCGGGGGGGGAGTCTCCTACGAGCAGTACTTC. This gives the protein CASSRGGGVSYEQYF.

The V gene is TRBV6-5, the J gene TRBJ1-4, with no clear D. V was shortened by 4 bases and J by 0 bases, with 9 bases between the two germline ends. The CDR3 totals 15 residues. Germline CDR1 MNHEY, CDR2 SVGAGI. In DNA, the CDR3 is TGTGCCAGCAGTTGGGAGGGCGCAACTAATGAAAAACTGTTTTTT. It codes for CASSWEGATNEKLFF.

J is TRBJ2-4 and V is TRBV27, with 11 bases aligning to TRBD2. CDR1 is MNHEY and CDR2 is SMNVEV in the germline V gene (reference sequence). This CDR3 comprises 15 residues. Trimming took 2 bases from V and 6 from J; bases not matched to a gene: 3. CDR3 coding DNA: TGTGCCAGCAGTTTACTAGCGGGAGGAAGAAACATTCAGTACTTC. This sequence encodes CASSLLAGGRNIQYF.

The V gene is TRBV29-1, the J gene TRBJ1-5; TRBD1 agrees at 9 bases. Germline assignment: CDR1 SQVTM and CDR2 ANQGSEA. J gave up 5 bases and V 8 bases, and 10 bases lay outside the gene matches. This CDR3 has 14 amino acids. The CDR3 nucleotides are TGCAGCATATCGACAGGGGGAGGTGATCAGCCCCAGCATTTT. Translated, it gives CSISTGGGDQPQHF.

V is TRBV11-3 and J is TRBJ1-1, with D maybe TRBD1 (5 bases). Trimming shortened V by 5 bases and J by 11 bases, and 18 bases separated the two germline ends. From germline, CDR1 is SGHNT and CDR2 YENEEA. The CDR3 runs to 13 residues. The CDR3 loop is CASSVSQDSSAFF. CDR3 bases: TGTGCCAGCAGCGTATCACAGGACTCGAGCGCTTTCTTT.

This chain joins TRBV9 and TRBJ2-2; D is unclear. The CDR3 runs 11 residues. Germline CDR1 is SGDLS and CDR2 is YYNGEE. Trimming removed 2 bases from V and 6 bases from J, with 2 bases in between. CDR3 DNA sequence: TGTGCCAGCAGCGTTTCCGGGGAGCTGTTTTTT. Translated, it gives CASSVSGELFF.

The genes are TRBV11-3 and TRBJ2-1; a possible D gene is TRBD1 (6 bases). This CDR3 contains 12 residues. Germline lookup yields CDR1 SGHNT and CDR2 YENEEA. V shed 2 bases and J shed 13 bases, with 12 bases lying between them. CDR3 region: CASSLSNREQFF. For the CDR3, the DNA is TGTGCCAGCAGCTTATCTAACAGGGAACAGTTCTTC.

The chain combines TRBV28 with TRBJ1-4, with TRBD1 as a possible D gene (6 bases). The CDR3 has 15 residues. The germline CDR1 and CDR2 sequences are MDHEN and SYDVKM. The V and J ends lost 6 bases and 5 bases respectively, with 16 bases between them. CDR3 DNA sequence: TGTGCCAGCAGCGCCACAGGGCTTGGGAATGAAAAACTGTTTTTT. This gives the protein CASSATGLGNEKLFF.

This chain uses TRBV5-4 with TRBJ1-1; D is undetermined. V was shortened by 1 base and J by 1 base, with 11 bases between the two germline ends. Germline CDR1 reads SGHNT; CDR2 reads YYREEE (reference sequence). The CDR3 consists of 15 residues. This CDR3 is CASSLPGRWNTEAFF. The CDR3, as DNA: TGTGCCAGCAGCTTGCCCGGACGGTGGAACACTGAAGCTTTCTTT.

This chain links TRBV28 with TRBJ2-7; 10 positions agree with TRBD1. J was trimmed by 1 base and V by 3 bases; bases with no gene match: 6. The CDR3 sequence is 16 residues long. Germline CDR1 reads MDHEN; CDR2 reads SYDVKM. In DNA, the CDR3 is TGTGCCAGCAGTTTGGGACCGGGACAGGGGTCCTACGAGCAGTACTTC. As protein: CASSLGPGQGSYEQYF. Full variable domain (rest looked up from reference TRBV28 and TRBJ2-7): DVKVTQSSRYLVKRTGEKVFLECVQDMDHENMFWYRQDPGLGLRLIYFSYDVKMKEKGDIPEGYSVSREKKERFSLILESASTNQTSMYLCASSLGPGQGSYEQYFGPGTRLTVT.

This chain joins TRBV29-1 and TRBJ2-2; D is possibly TRBD1 (5 bases). The CDR3 consists of 14 residues. V was shortened by 6 bases and J by 6 bases, with 17 bases between the two germline ends. Germline V CDR1 and CDR2: SQVTM, ANQGSEA. The DNA of the CDR3 is TGCAGCGTAGAGCAGGGTAGGGTGGCCGGGGAGCTGTTTTTT. Translation gives CSVEQGRVAGELFF.

The chain links TRBV27 to TRBJ2-1; 8 bases line up with TRBD2. Germline loops: CDR1 MNHEY, CDR2 SMNVEV (reference sequence). The CDR3 runs to 18 residues. V lost 1 base to trimming and J lost 6 bases; unmatched junction nucleotides: 14. CDR3 nucleotide sequence: TGTGCCAGCAGTTTATTTTTATTTGGCGGGGGGCTGGGCAATGAGCAGTTCTTC. It yields the protein CASSLFLFGGGLGNEQFF.

V usage is TRBV29-1 and J usage is TRBJ2-1; TRBD2 is a possible D gene (5 bases). CDR3 length: 15 amino acids. Germline V gene lookup returns CDR1 SQVTM and CDR2 ANQGSEA. The ends were cut back, 3 bases at V and 6 bases at J, with 18 bases in the middle. The CDR3 is CSVDDRGWEINEQFF. For the CDR3, the DNA is TGCAGCGTTGACGATCGGGGTTGGGAGATCAATGAGCAGTTCTTC.

The rearrangement uses TRBV5-6 and TRBJ2-5, with 8 nucleotides matching TRBD1. Trimming cost V 4 bases and J 0 bases; bases outside gene matches: 11. CDR1 is SGHDT and CDR2 is YYEEEE in the germline V gene. The CDR3 extends over 17 amino acids. CDR3 amino acids: CASSQMFRGQDQETQYF. CDR3 bases: TGTGCCAGCAGCCAAATGTTCAGGGGGCAGGACCAAGAGACCCAGTACTTC.